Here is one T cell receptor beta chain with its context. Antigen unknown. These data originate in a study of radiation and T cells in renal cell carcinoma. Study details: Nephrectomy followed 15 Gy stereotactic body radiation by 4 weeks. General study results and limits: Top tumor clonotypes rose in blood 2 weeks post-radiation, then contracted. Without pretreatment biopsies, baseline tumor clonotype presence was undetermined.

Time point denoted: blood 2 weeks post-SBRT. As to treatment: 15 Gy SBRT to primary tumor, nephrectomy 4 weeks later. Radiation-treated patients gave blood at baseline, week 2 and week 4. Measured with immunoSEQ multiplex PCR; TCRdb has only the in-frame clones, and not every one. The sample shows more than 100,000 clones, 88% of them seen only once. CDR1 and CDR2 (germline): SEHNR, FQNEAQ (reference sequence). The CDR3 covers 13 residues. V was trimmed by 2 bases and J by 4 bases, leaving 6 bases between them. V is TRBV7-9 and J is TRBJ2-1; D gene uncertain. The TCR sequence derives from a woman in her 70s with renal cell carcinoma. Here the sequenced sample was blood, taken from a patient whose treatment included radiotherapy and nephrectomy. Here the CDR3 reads CASSLSSYNEQFF. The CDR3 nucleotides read TGTGCCAGCAGCTTATCCAGTTACAATGAGCAGTTCTTC.